Described below is a single T cell receptor (beta chain) sequence and its context. V was clipped by 4 bases and J by 4 bases, with 10 bases between them. CDR1 and CDR2 (germline): WSHSY, SAAADI. The CDR3 consists of 13 residues. The data derive from a study of blood T cell repertoires in COVID-19. Here immunoSEQ multiplex PCR was the method, and the copy in TCRdb shows in-frame clones only, minus some. Among under 350,000 clones listed, 80% to 90% were seen once. The sequenced sample was peripheral blood. The source is a man aged 35-49 years with acute or convalescent COVID-19. The chain uses TRBV10-2 and TRBJ1-1, with a possible D match to TRBD1 (5 bases). CDR3 coding DNA: TGCGCCAGCAGTGGAGACAGCCTCACTGAAGCTTTCTTT. Its protein is CASSGDSLTEAFF.